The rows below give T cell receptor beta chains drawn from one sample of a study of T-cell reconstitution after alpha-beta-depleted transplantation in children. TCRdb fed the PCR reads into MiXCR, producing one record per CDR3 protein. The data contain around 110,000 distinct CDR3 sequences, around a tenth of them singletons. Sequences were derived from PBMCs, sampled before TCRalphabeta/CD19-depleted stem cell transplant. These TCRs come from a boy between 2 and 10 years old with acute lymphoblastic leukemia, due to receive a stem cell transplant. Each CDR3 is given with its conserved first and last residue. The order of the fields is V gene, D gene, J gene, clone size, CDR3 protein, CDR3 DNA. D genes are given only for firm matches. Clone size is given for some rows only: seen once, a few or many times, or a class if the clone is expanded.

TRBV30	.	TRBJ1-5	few	CAWSALSPFGQPQHF	TGTGCCTGGAGTGCATTATCCCCGTTCGGTCAGCCCCAGCATTTT
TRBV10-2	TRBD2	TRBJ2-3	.	CASRTQAGGLTDTQYF	TGCGCCAGCAGAACCCAAGCGGGAGGCCTCACAGATACGCAGTATTTT
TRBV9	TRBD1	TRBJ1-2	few	CASSVGTVATYGYTF	TGTGCCAGCAGCGTCGGGACAGTGGCGACCTATGGCTACACCTTC
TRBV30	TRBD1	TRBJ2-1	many	CAWSPGTGQRVEQFF	TGTGCCTGGAGTCCTGGGACAGGGCAACGAGTGGAGCAGTTCTTC
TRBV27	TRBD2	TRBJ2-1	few	CASSLAGGPRNEQFF	TGTGCCAGCAGCCTAGCGGGAGGGCCTCGCAATGAGCAGTTCTTC
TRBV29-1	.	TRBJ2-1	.	CSVRAGPGNEQFF	TGCAGCGTTAGGGCGGGACCCGGAAATGAGCAGTTCTTC
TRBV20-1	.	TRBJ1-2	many	CSARRDNYGYTF	TGCAGTGCTAGACGGGACAACTATGGCTACACCTTC
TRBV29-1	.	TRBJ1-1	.	CSVGLGNTEAFF	TGCAGCGTCGGCCTTGGGAACACTGAAGCTTTCTTT
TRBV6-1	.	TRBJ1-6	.	CASSDDSPLHF	TGTGCCAGCAGTGATGATTCACCCCTCCACTTT
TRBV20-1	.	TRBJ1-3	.	CSASRETGPRSGNTIYF	TGCAGTGCATCCAGGGAGACAGGACCTCGCTCTGGAAACACCATATATTTT
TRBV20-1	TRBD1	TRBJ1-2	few	CSARSHRDRAGRGYTF	TGCAGTGCTAGAAGCCACCGGGACAGGGCTGGGAGGGGCTACACCTTC
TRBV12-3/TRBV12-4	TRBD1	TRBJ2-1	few	CASRYGTGRDAQRNEQFF	TGTGCCAGCAGATATGGGACAGGGAGGGACGCCCAAAGGAATGAGCAGTTCTTC
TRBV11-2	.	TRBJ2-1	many	CASSLAGSAYNEQFF	TGTGCCAGCAGCTTAGCGGGGTCAGCCTACAATGAGCAGTTCTTC
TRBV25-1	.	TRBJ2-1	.	CASSESSIKQFF	TGTGCCAGCAGTGAAAGTTCCATCAAACAGTTCTTC
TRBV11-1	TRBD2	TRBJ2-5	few	CASSSHGAAGEERVTQYF	TGTGCCAGCAGCTCCCATGGCGCAGCGGGAGAGGAAAGAGTGACCCAGTACTTC
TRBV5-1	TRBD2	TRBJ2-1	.	CASSPLGVAGMNEQFF	TGCGCCAGCAGCCCCCTAGGGGTAGCGGGAATGAATGAGCAGTTCTTC
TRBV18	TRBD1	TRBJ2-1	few	CASSPGTGGNNEQFF	TGTGCCAGCTCACCCGGGACAGGGGGAAACAATGAGCAGTTCTTC
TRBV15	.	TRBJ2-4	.	CATRGSNHAENIQYF	TGTGCCACCAGGGGCTCAAACCATGCCGAAAACATTCAGTACTTC
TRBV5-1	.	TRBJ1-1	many	CASSTHRSPMNTEAFF	TGCGCCAGCAGCACGCACAGGAGCCCCATGAACACTGAAGCTTTCTTT
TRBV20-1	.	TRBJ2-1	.	CSARDWDSYNEQFF	TGCAGTGCTAGAGATTGGGATTCCTACAATGAGCAGTTCTTC
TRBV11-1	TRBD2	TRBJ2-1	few	CAWASSGRQGSSYNEQFF	TGTGCTTGGGCGTCTAGCGGGAGGCAGGGGAGCTCCTACAATGAGCAGTTCTTC
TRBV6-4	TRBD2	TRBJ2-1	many	CASSEAPTAGEQFF	TGTGCCAGCAGTGAAGCTCCCACAGCGGGAGAGCAGTTCTTC
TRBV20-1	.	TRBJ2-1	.	CSARSGSIEQFF	TGCAGTGCTAGATCTGGAAGTATTGAGCAGTTCTTC
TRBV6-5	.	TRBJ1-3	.	CASSYSNSHSGNTIYF	TGTGCCAGCAGTTACTCGAACAGCCACTCTGGAAACACCATATATTTT
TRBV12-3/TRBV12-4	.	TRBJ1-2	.	CASSPGHYGYTF	TGTGCCAGCAGTCCCGGACACTATGGCTACACCTTC
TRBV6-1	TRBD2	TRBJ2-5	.	CASSALAGGETQYF	TGTGCCAGCAGTGCTCTAGCGGGAGGAGAGACCCAGTACTTC
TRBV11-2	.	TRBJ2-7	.	CASSLKTTRGGTAFVYEQYF	TGTGCCAGCAGCCTAAAAACGACCAGAGGTGGGACTGCCTTCGTCTACGAGCAGTACTTC
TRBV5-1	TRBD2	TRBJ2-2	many	CASSVRTGTSGAGELFF	TGCGCCAGCAGCGTTCGGACCGGGACTAGCGGTGCCGGGGAGCTGTTTTTT
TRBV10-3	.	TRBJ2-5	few	CAISRTDQETQYF	TGTGCCATCAGCCGGACAGACCAAGAGACCCAGTACTTC
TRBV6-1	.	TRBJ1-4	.	CATGATNEKLFF	TGTGCCACCGGGGCAACTAATGAAAAACTGTTTTTT
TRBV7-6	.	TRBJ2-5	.	CASSTLATGVETQYF	TGTGCCAGCAGCACACTAGCGACAGGGGTAGAGACCCAGTACTTC
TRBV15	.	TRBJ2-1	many	CATSSNSDREQFF	TGTGCCACCAGCAGCAATAGTGACAGAGAGCAGTTCTTC
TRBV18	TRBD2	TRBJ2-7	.	CASSPNRLAGRSEQYF	TGTGCCAGCTCACCCAATCGACTAGCGGGAAGAAGCGAGCAGTACTTC
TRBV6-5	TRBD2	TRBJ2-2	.	CASSYSGLAANTGELFF	TGTGCCAGCAGTTACTCCGGACTAGCGGCGAACACCGGGGAGCTGTTTTTT
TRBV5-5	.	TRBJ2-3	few	CASRFFGTAGGDTQYF	TGTGCCAGCAGATTTTTCGGGACCGCAGGGGGGGATACGCAGTATTTT
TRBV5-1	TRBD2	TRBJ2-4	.	CASSPLAGLGNIQYF	TGCGCCAGCAGCCCTCTAGCGGGATTGGGAAACATTCAGTACTTC
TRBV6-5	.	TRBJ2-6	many	CASSSIAFSGANVLTF	TGTGCCAGCAGTTCTATAGCCTTCTCTGGGGCCAACGTCCTGACTTTC
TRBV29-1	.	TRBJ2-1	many	CSVRAQSSYNEQFF	TGCAGCGTTAGGGCGCAAAGCTCCTACAATGAGCAGTTCTTC
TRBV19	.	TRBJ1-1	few	CASSSPGSTEAFF	TGTGCCAGTAGTAGCCCGGGGTCCACTGAAGCTTTCTTT
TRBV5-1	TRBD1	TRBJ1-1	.	CASSSSTGIMNEAFF	TGCGCCAGCAGCTCCTCGACAGGGATTATGAATGAAGCTTTCTTT
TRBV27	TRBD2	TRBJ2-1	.	CASSLSGSTYEQFF	TGTGCCAGCAGTTTAAGCGGGAGTACCTATGAGCAGTTCTTC
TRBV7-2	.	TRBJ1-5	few	CASSLRGNSNQPQHF	TGTGCCAGCAGCCTCCGAGGGAATAGCAATCAGCCCCAGCATTTT
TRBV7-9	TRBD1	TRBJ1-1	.	CASSLRGGTGTTEAFF	TGTGCCAGCAGCCTCAGAGGAGGGACAGGGACCACTGAAGCTTTCTTT
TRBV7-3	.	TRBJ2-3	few	CASSLRVSYTDTQYF	TGTGCCAGCAGCTTAAGGGTCAGCTACACAGATACGCAGTATTTT
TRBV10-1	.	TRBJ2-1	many	CASSASDLGNEQFF	TGCGCCAGCAGTGCTAGCGATCTTGGCAATGAGCAGTTCTTC
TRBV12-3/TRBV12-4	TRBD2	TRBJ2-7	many	CASSVSGSHTYEQYF	TGTGCCAGCAGTGTAAGCGGGAGTCACACCTACGAGCAGTACTTC
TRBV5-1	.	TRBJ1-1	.	CASSRDPPMNTEAFF	TGCGCCAGCAGTCGGGACCCACCTATGAACACTGAAGCTTTCTTT